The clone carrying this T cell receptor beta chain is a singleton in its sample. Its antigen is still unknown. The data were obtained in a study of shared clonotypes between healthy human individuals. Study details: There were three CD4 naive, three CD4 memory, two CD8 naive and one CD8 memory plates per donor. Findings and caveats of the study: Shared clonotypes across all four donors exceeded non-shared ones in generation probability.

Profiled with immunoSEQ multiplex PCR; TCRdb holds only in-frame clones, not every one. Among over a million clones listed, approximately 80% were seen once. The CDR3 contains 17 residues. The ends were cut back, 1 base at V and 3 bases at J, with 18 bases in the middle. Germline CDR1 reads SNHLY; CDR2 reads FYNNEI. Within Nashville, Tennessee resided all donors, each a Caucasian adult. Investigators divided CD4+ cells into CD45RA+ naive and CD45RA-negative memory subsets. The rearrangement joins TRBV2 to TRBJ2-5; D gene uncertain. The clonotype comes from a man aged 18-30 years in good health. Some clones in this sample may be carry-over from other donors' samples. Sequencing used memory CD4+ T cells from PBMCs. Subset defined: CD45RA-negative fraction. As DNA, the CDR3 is TGTGCCAGCAGTGAAGATAAGGCCCCCGGCCCCAAAGAGACCCAGTACTTC. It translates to CASSEDKAPGPKETQYF. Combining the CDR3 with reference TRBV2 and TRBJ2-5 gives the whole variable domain EPEVTQTPSHQVTQMGQEVILRCVPISNHLYFYWYRQILGQKVEFLVSFYNNEISEKSEIFDDQFSVERPDGSNFTLKIRSTKLEDSAMYFCASSEDKAPGPKETQYFGPGTRLLVL.